One and the same sample provided the 23 T cell receptor beta chains below, sequenced in a study of T cell responses to AZD1222 COVID-19 vaccine. Sequencing used immunoSEQ multiplex PCR; TCRdb keeps in-frame clones, though not all of them. Of 150,000 to 180,000 clones listed, around 90% were seen once; the top ten hold 3.1%. Sample: peripheral blood, taken on day 0 of AZD1222 vaccination. The source is an adult in good health.

The gene calls are TRBV29-1 and TRBJ2-3; 8 positions match TRBD2. The CDR3 has 12 amino acids. Germline CDR1 reads SQVTM; CDR2 reads ANQGSEA. Losses at the gene ends were 5 bases for V and 4 bases for J; bases not matched to a gene: 2. The CDR3 loop reads CSVTSGSDTQYF. In DNA form, the CDR3 reads TGCAGCGTTACTAGCGGATCAGATACGCAGTATTTT.

V gene TRBV7-2 combines with J gene TRBJ2-1; a weak D match, TRBD1 (6 bases). From germline, CDR1 is SGHTA and CDR2 FQGNSA. The CDR3 contains 15 residues. Trimming stripped 1 base from V and 7 bases from J, with 14 bases between. The CDR3 loop reads CASSLGAGVTNEQFF. DNA of the CDR3: TGTGCCAGCAGCTTAGGGGCAGGGGTCACAAATGAGCAGTTCTTC.

This rearrangement joins TRBV4-1 to TRBJ1-5, with D possibly being TRBD1 (5 bases). The V end lost 0 bases, the J end lost 7 bases, and 10 bases lay between the germline ends. CDR3 length equals 14 residues. Germline V gene lookup returns CDR1 MGHRA and CDR2 YSYEKL. CDR3 loop: CASSQEWDLQPQHF. CDR3 coding DNA: TGCGCCAGCAGCCAAGAATGGGACCTCCAGCCCCAGCATTTT.

This chain uses TRBV6-2 or TRBV6-3 with TRBJ2-3; D not certain. V was pared by 0 bases and J by 7 bases, with 2 bases between. The CDR3 totals 11 residues. The V gene's germline CDR1 is MNHEY and CDR2 SVGEGT. Here the CDR3 DNA reads TGTGCCAGCAGTTACTCTTATACGCAGTATTTT. Encoded protein: CASSYSYTQYF.

This chain connects TRBV9 to TRBJ2-7; D might be TRBD1 or TRBD2, each matching 5 bases. The CDR3 runs 15 residues. Trimming pared 4 bases from V and 5 bases from J, leaving 19 bases between. Germline CDR1 SGDLS, CDR2 YYNGEE. The CDR3 sequence: CASSPRGLGRDEQYF. The DNA for the CDR3 is TGTGCCAGCAGCCCACGGGGTTTGGGGCGGGACGAGCAGTACTTC. Together with reference TRBV9 and TRBJ2-7, the CDR3 gives the full variable domain: DSGVTQTPKHLITATGQRVTLRCSPRSGDLSVYWYQQSLDQGLQFLIQYYNGEERAKGNILERFSAQQFPDLHSELNLSSLELGDSALYFCASSPRGLGRDEQYFGPGTRLTVT.

This chain uses TRBV28 with TRBJ2-7, with TRBD1 identical over 7 bases. This CDR3 comprises 14 residues. The junction had 2 bases not matched to a gene; V was cut back by 1 base and J by 2 bases. Germline V gene data show CDR1 as MDHEN and CDR2 as SYDVKM. The CDR3 DNA reads as TGTGCCAGCAGTTTATTACAGGGGACCTACGAGCAGTACTTC. It codes for CASSLLQGTYEQYF.

J is TRBJ1-2 and V is TRBV10-3; possibly TRBD1 for D (5 bases). The CDR3 extends over 16 amino acids. The V and J ends lost 4 bases and 8 bases respectively, with 23 bases between them. Germline V CDR1 and CDR2: ENHRY, SYGVKD. The CDR3 here is CAISGGGTNPVGGYTF. CDR3 DNA sequence: TGTGCCATCAGTGGGGGGGGTACGAATCCGGTTGGCGGCTACACCTTC.

The rearrangement uses TRBV2 and TRBJ2-7; 7 bases are a match to TRBD1. The CDR3 spans 13 residues. V lost 4 bases, J lost 4 bases, and 4 bases stayed unmatched. The germline CDR1 and CDR2 sequences are SNHLY and FYNNEI. This chain's CDR3 is CASSGQGPYEQYF. The CDR3 DNA reads TGTGCCAGCAGTGGACAGGGTCCTTACGAGCAGTACTTC.

The rearrangement uses TRBV7-2 and TRBJ1-5; perhaps TRBD1 as D (6 bases). Germline CDR1 is SGHTA and CDR2 is FQGNSA. V dropped 5 bases and J dropped 3 bases, with 14 bases sitting between them. The CDR3 consists of 15 residues. DNA for the CDR3: TGTGCCAGCAGCCTTACCCGGGACACCAATCAGCCCCAGCATTTT. Amino acids: CASSLTRDTNQPQHF.

This chain joins TRBV29-1 and TRBJ2-5; 7 bases are shared with TRBD1. CDR3 size: 16 residues. From germline, CDR1 is SQVTM and CDR2 ANQGSEA. V shed 0 bases and J 5 bases; nucleotides not matched to a gene: 12. CDR3 nucleotides: TGCAGCGTTGAAGACCCGACAGGGCGCCAGCGGGAGACCCAGTACTTC. Amino acid sequence: CSVEDPTGRQRETQYF.

The rearrangement links TRBV14 to TRBJ2-1; no clear D gene. There are 16 residues in the CDR3. V lost 0 bases and J lost 4, with 13 bases in between. Germline lookup yields CDR1 SGHDN and CDR2 FVKESK. CDR3 coding DNA: TGTGCCAGCAGCCAAGATCTAGGCCTTGTGTACAATGAGCAGTTCTTC. This translates into CASSQDLGLVYNEQFF.

This chain connects TRBV6-2 or TRBV6-3 to TRBJ1-1, with 8 bases identical to TRBD1. Germline trimming cut 2 bases from V and 4 bases from J; bases unmatched to any gene: 9. Germline V gene data show CDR1 as MNHEY and CDR2 as SVGEGT. The CDR3 totals 16 residues. CDR3 in amino acids: CASSYRRTGLSTEAFF. CDR3 DNA sequence: TGTGCCAGCAGTTACCGGAGGACAGGGCTGAGCACTGAAGCTTTCTTT.

The CDR3 here is CASSRQPGRTYEQYF. DNA for the CDR3: TGTGCCAGCAGTCGACAACCGGGACGGACATACGAGCAGTACTTC. This rearrangement joins TRBV7-2 to TRBJ2-7, with D tentatively TRBD1 or TRBD2 (5 bases each). V lost 6 bases and J lost 4, with 19 bases in between. The CDR3 length is 15 residues. The germline V gene has CDR1 SGHTA and CDR2 FQGNSA. The full variable domain, with the rest looked up from reference TRBV7-2 and TRBJ2-7, is GAGVSQSPSNKVTEKGKDVELRCDPISGHTALYWYRQSLGQGLEFLIYFQGNSAPDKSGLPSDRFSAERTGGSVSTLTIQRTQQEDSAVYLCASSRQPGRTYEQYFGPGTRLTVT.

DNA of the CDR3: TGTGCCAGCAGCCCTGGAGGACAGGCTGGGGCCAACGTCCTGACTTTC. It yields the protein CASSPGGQAGANVLTF. The rearrangement uses TRBV5-4 and TRBJ2-6; the match to TRBD1 covers 7 bases. Germline V gives CDR1 SGHNT, CDR2 YYREEE (reference sequence). The J segment lost 2 bases and the V segment lost 4 bases, leaving 6 bases of the junction unmatched. The CDR3 covers 16 residues.

V gene TRBV7-2 combines with J gene TRBJ2-7, with D possibly called TRBD1 or TRBD2 (5 bases each). V was trimmed by 1 base and J by 7 bases, leaving 17 bases between them. Germline lookup yields CDR1 SGHTA and CDR2 FQGNSA. The CDR3 totals 15 residues. CDR3 region: CASSLDRTGLGEQYF. The CDR3 nucleotides are TGTGCCAGCAGCTTAGACAGGACGGGGCTTGGGGAGCAGTACTTC.

V gene TRBV5-8 combines with J gene TRBJ2-5; 7 bases are a match to TRBD1. The V and J ends lost 3 bases and 3 bases, in that order; junction bases with no gene match: 2. CDR1 and CDR2 from the germline V gene are SGHTS and YDEGEE. This CDR3 is 13 amino acids long. CDR3 loop: CASSWQGEETQYF. DNA of the CDR3: TGTGCCAGCAGCTGGCAGGGGGAAGAGACCCAGTACTTC. The variable domain in full, completed from reference TRBV5-8 and TRBJ2-5, reads EAGVTQSPTHLIKTRGQQATLRCSPISGHTSVYWYQQALGLGLQFLLWYDEGEERNRGNFPPRFSGRQFPNYSSELNVNALELEDSALYLCASSWQGEETQYFGPGTRLLVL.

This clone was seen once. One end of the junction varies from germline; a read error may be responsible. CDR3 DNA: TGTGCCAGTAGTATAGGAGCCTGTTTT. Its translation: CASSIGACF. The J gene is TRBJ1-1, the V gene TRBV19; D is ambiguous. Germline lookup yields CDR1 LNHDA and CDR2 SQIVND (reference sequence). The CDR3 length is 9 residues.

This clone was detected once. The chain has TRBV5-1 and TRBJ1-4; D is perhaps TRBD1 (6 bases). The CDR3 extends over 15 amino acids. Deletions cut 1 base from V and 7 bases from J, with 14 bases between. Per the germline V gene, CDR1 is SGHRS and CDR2 is YFSETQ. This chain's CDR3 is CASSLLGRGGEKLFF. The CDR3 region has the DNA TGCGCCAGCAGCTTGTTGGGCAGGGGAGGTGAAAAACTGTTTTTT.

The CDR3 region is CASSPGAGQAYGYTF. The CDR3 region has the DNA TGTGCCAGCAGCCCAGGGGCGGGACAGGCCTATGGCTACACCTTC. This chain links TRBV7-2 with TRBJ1-2, with TRBD1 matching 8 bases. V lost 5 bases, J lost 4 bases, and 9 bases stayed unmatched. Germline CDR1 SGHTA, CDR2 FQGNSA. There are 15 residues in the CDR3.

The chain links TRBV6-1 to TRBJ2-2; D is unresolved. Germline CDR1 MNHNS, CDR2 SASEGT. V lost 2 bases, J lost 5 bases, and 6 bases lay in between. CDR3 length: 13 residues. CDR3 sequence: CASSEFGTGELFF. Written as DNA, the CDR3 is TGTGCCAGCAGTGAATTCGGAACCGGGGAGCTGTTTTTT.

This sequence joins TRBV28 and TRBJ2-7; the D is unclear. Germline V CDR1 and CDR2: MDHEN, SYDVKM. The CDR3 spans 11 residues. With 5 bases removed from V and 3 bases from J, the gap between germline ends came to 5 bases. The CDR3 here is CASSVFYEQYF. CDR3 sequence (DNA): TGTGCCAGCAGTGTATTCTACGAGCAGTACTTC.

The rearrangement uses TRBV5-6 and TRBJ1-4; 7 nucleotides line up with TRBD1. This CDR3 contains 16 residues. The J segment lost 3 bases and the V segment lost 3 bases, leaving 8 bases of the junction unmatched. CDR1 and CDR2 from the germline V gene are SGHDT and YYEEEE. CDR3 in amino acids: CASSSIQGSANEKLFF. The CDR3 region has the DNA TGTGCCAGCAGCTCGATACAGGGGAGCGCTAATGAAAAACTGTTTTTT.

To note about this clone: The sample carries other DNA sequences with the same CDR3. The chain carries TRBV7-2 and TRBJ2-7; D is ambiguous. Germline-derived CDR1 and CDR2 are SGHTA and FQGNSA. The CDR3 sequence is 12 residues long. The V gene lost 5 bases and the J gene lost 4 bases, with 9 bases spanning the gap. For the CDR3, the DNA is TGTGCCAGCAGCCAAGTAGGGTACGAGCAGTACTTC. It is translated as CASSQVGYEQYF.